Listed below are T cell receptor beta chains from one sample, sequenced in a study of T-cell reconstitution after alpha-beta-depleted transplantation in children. TCRdb fed the PCR reads into MiXCR, producing one record per CDR3 protein. The table records hundreds of thousands of distinct CDR3 sequences, around 13% of them present only once. The input for sequencing was PBMCs, taken before TCRalphabeta/CD19-depleted stem cell transplant. Receptors originate from a girl between 2 and 10 years old with congenital amegakaryocytic thrombocytopenia, due to receive a stem cell transplant. The CDR3 runs from the conserved cysteine through the conserved F or W. D genes are given only for firm matches. Clone size appears in some rows only: once, few, many, or a class for an expanded clone.

J gene: TRBJ2-1
clone size: .
D gene: TRBD2
V gene: TRBV20-1
CDR3 DNA: TGCAGTGCTAGAGATTTCGGCGGTTGGACTAGCGGGAACAATGAGCAGTTCTTC
CDR3 protein: CSARDFGGWTSGNNEQFF

J gene: TRBJ2-6
clone size: .
D gene: TRBD2
V gene: TRBV4-2
CDR3 DNA: TGTGCCAGCAGCCAAGAAGCCGCGGGGGTCTCTGGGGCCAACGTCCTGACTTTC
CDR3 protein: CASSQEAAGVSGANVLTF

J gene: TRBJ2-5
clone size: many
D gene: .
V gene: TRBV7-3
CDR3 DNA: TGTGCCAGCAGCTTAGGCCCGTTACAAGAGACCCAGTACTTC
CDR3 protein: CASSLGPLQETQYF

J gene: TRBJ2-5
clone size: few
D gene: TRBD2
V gene: TRBV5-1
CDR3 DNA: TGCGCCAGCAAGGGACTAGTCGCTAAAGAGACCCAGTACTTC
CDR3 protein: CASKGLVAKETQYF

J gene: TRBJ2-1
clone size: many
D gene: .
V gene: TRBV29-1
CDR3 DNA: TGCAGCGTTGATTTGGTGGATAGCCGGGGGCGGTTGGGGGACTACAATGAGCAGTTCTTC
CDR3 protein: CSVDLVDSRGRLGDYNEQFF

J gene: TRBJ2-1
clone size: .
D gene: .
V gene: TRBV5-1
CDR3 DNA: TGCGCCAGCAGAAAGGGGGAGGGCCTCTCGACCTACAATGAGCAGTTCTTC
CDR3 protein: CASRKGEGLSTYNEQFF

J gene: TRBJ2-7
clone size: few
D gene: .
V gene: TRBV10-3
CDR3 DNA: TGTGCCATCAGTGAGGGGGACTCGATAAGCTCCTACGAGCAGTACTTC
CDR3 protein: CAISEGDSISSYEQYF

J gene: TRBJ2-2
clone size: many
D gene: .
V gene: TRBV29-1
CDR3 DNA: TGCAGCGCTCCGGGCCCCACCGGGGAGCTGTTTTTT
CDR3 protein: CSAPGPTGELFF

J gene: TRBJ2-1
clone size: many
D gene: TRBD2
V gene: TRBV20-1
CDR3 DNA: TGCAGTGCAACATCGACGTGGCTAGCGGACAATGAGCAGTTCTTC
CDR3 protein: CSATSTWLADNEQFF

J gene: TRBJ1-6
clone size: many
D gene: .
V gene: TRBV28
CDR3 DNA: TGTGCCAGCAGTGGAAATTACGGGCCTAATTCACCCCTCCACTTT
CDR3 protein: CASSGNYGPNSPLHF

J gene: TRBJ2-1
clone size: few
D gene: .
V gene: TRBV7-9
CDR3 DNA: TGTGCCAGCAGCTTGGGCTACCCCTCCTACAATGAGCAGTTCTTC
CDR3 protein: CASSLGYPSYNEQFF

J gene: TRBJ2-3
clone size: few
D gene: .
V gene: TRBV5-1
CDR3 DNA: TGCGCCAGCAGCTTGACCTCAATCACAGATACGCAGTATTTT
CDR3 protein: CASSLTSITDTQYF

J gene: TRBJ2-2
clone size: many
D gene: TRBD1
V gene: TRBV12-3/TRBV12-4
CDR3 DNA: TGTGCCAGCATAACAACAGGGGGGATCGGGGAGCTGTTTTTT
CDR3 protein: CASITTGGIGELFF

J gene: TRBJ1-2
clone size: few
D gene: .
V gene: TRBV28
CDR3 DNA: TGTGCCAGCAGTTTGAACCGCTATGGCTACACCTTC
CDR3 protein: CASSLNRYGYTF

J gene: TRBJ2-1
clone size: many
D gene: .
V gene: TRBV5-1
CDR3 DNA: TGCGCCAGCAGCTTGGCCCTAGGAGGAGACACGAATGAGCAGTTCTTC
CDR3 protein: CASSLALGGDTNEQFF

J gene: TRBJ2-3
clone size: few
D gene: TRBD2
V gene: TRBV3-1
CDR3 DNA: TGTGCCAGCCGTTTAGCGGGAACGAGAGATACGCAGTATTTT
CDR3 protein: CASRLAGTRDTQYF

J gene: TRBJ2-1
clone size: many
D gene: TRBD2
V gene: TRBV29-1
CDR3 DNA: TGCAGCGTTGAAGGCGATACTAGCGGGGGATGGGATGAGCAGTTCTTC
CDR3 protein: CSVEGDTSGGWDEQFF

J gene: TRBJ2-5
clone size: few
D gene: .
V gene: TRBV20-1
CDR3 DNA: TGCAGTGCTAGCCCGGGAGCCGCAGAGACCCAGTACTTC
CDR3 protein: CSASPGAAETQYF

J gene: TRBJ2-6
clone size: few
D gene: .
V gene: TRBV20-1
CDR3 DNA: TGCAGTGCTAGAGAAGAGACGAGCTCTGGGGCCAACGTCCTGACTTTC
CDR3 protein: CSAREETSSGANVLTF